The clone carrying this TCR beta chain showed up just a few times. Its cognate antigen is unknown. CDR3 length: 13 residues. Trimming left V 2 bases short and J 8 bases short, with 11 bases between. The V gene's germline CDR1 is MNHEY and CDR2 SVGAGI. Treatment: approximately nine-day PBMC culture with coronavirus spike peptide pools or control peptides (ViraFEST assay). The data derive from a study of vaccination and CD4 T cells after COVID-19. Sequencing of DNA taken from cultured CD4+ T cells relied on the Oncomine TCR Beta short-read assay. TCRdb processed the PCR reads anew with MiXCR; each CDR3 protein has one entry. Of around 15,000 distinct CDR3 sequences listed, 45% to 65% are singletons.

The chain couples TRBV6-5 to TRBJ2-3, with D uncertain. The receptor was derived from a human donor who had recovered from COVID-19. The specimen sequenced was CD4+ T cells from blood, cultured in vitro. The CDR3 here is CASSYETRGTQYF. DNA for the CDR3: TGTGCCAGCAGTTACGAGACCCGTGGTACGCAGTATTTT.